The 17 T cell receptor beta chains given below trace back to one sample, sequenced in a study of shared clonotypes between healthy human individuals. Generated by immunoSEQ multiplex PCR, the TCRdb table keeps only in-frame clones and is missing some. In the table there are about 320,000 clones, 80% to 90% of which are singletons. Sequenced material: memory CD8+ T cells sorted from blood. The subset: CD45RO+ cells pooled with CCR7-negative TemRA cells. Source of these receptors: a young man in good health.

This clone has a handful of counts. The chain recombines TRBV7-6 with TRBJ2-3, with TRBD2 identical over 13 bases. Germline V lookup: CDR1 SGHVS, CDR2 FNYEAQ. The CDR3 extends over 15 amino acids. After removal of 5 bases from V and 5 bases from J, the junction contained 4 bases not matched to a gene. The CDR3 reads CASSRLAGGLDTQYF. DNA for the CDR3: TGTGCCAGCAGCCGACTAGCGGGAGGCCTAGATACGCAGTATTTT.

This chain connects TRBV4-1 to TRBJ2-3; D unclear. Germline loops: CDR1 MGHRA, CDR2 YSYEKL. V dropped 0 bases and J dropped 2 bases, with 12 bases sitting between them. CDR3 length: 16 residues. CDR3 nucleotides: TGCGCCAGCAGCCAAGATATGGGCAGAACCACAGATACGCAGTATTTT. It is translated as CASSQDMGRTTDTQYF.

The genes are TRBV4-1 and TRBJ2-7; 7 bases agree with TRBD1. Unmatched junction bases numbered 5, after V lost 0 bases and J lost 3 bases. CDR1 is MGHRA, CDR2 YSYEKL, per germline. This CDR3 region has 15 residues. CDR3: CASSQEATGNYEQYF. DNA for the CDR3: TGCGCCAGCAGCCAAGAGGCGACAGGGAACTACGAGCAGTACTTC.

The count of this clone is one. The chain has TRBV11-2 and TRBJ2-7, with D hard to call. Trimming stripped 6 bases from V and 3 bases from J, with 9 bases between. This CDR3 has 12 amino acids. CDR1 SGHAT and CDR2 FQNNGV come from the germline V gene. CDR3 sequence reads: CASSWALYEQYF. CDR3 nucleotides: TGTGCCAGCAGTTGGGCCCTCTACGAGCAGTACTTC. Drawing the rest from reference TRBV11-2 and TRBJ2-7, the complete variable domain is EAGVAQSPRYKIIEKRQSVAFWCNPISGHATLYWYQQILGQGPKLLIQFQNNGVVDDSQLPKDRFSAERLKGVDSTLKIQPAKLEDSAVYLCASSWALYEQYFGPGTRLTVT.

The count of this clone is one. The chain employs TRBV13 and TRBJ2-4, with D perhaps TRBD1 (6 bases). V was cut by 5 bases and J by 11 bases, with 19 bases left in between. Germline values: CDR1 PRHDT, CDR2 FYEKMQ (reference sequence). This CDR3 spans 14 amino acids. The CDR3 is CASSDFSTGIVQYF. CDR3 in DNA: TGTGCCAGCAGCGACTTCTCCACAGGGATTGTTCAGTACTTC. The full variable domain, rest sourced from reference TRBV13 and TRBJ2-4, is AAGVIQSPRHLIKEKRETATLKCYPIPRHDTVYWYQQGPGQDPQFLISFYEKMQSDKGSIPDRFSAQQFSDYHSELNMSSLELGDSALYFCASSDFSTGIVQYFGAGTRLSVL.

CDR3 bases: TGTGCCAGCAGCTTAACAAGCGAAAAACTGTTTTTT. Its protein is CASSLTSEKLFF. The chain links TRBV7-9 to TRBJ1-4; D remains unclear. V was trimmed by 2 bases and J by 8 bases, leaving 6 bases between them. Germline-derived CDR1 and CDR2 are SEHNR and FQNEAQ (reference sequence). The CDR3 totals 12 residues.

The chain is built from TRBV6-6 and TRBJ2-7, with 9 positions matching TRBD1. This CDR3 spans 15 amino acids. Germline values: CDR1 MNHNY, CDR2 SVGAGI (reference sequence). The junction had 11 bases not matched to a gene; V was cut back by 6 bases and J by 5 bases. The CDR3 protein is CASSNYRGRNDEQYF. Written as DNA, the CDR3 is TGTGCCAGCAGCAACTACAGGGGGCGCAACGACGAGCAGTACTTC.

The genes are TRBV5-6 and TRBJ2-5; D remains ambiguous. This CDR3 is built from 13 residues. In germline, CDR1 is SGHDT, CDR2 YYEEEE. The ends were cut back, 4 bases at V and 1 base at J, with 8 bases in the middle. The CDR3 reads CASSPSPQETQYF. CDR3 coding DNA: TGTGCCAGCAGCCCATCGCCCCAAGAGACCCAGTACTTC.

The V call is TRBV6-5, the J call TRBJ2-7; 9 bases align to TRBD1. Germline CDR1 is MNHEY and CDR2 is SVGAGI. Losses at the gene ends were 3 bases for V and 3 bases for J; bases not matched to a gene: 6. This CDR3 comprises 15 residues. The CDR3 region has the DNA TGTGCCAGCAGTTATGGCCGGACAGGGGTCTACGAGCAGTACTTC. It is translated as CASSYGRTGVYEQYF.

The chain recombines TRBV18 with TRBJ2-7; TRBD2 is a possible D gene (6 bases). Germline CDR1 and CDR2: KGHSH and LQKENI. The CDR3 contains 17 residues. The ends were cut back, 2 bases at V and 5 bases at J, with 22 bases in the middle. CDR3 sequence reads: CASSPEMRDSRPHEQYF. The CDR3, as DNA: TGTGCCAGCTCACCAGAGATGAGGGACTCTCGGCCCCACGAGCAGTACTTC. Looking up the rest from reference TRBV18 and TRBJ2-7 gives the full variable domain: NAGVMQNPRHLVRRRGQEARLRCSPMKGHSHVYWYRQLPEEGLKFMVYLQKENIIDESGMPKERFSAEFPKEGPSILRIQQVVRGDSAAYFCASSPEMRDSRPHEQYFGPGTRLTVT.

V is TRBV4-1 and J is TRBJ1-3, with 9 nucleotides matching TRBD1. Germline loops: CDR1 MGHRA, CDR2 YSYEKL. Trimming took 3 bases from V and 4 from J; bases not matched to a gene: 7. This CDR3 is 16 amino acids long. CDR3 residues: CASSHGYRGQGNTIYF. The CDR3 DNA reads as TGCGCCAGCAGCCACGGCTACAGGGGGCAAGGAAACACCATATATTTT.

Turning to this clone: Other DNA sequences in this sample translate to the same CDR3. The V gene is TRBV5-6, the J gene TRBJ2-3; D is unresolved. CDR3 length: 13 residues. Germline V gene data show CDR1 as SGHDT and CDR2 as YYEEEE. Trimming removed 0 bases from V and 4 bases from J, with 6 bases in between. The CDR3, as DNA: TGTGCCAGCAGCTTGGGGGCGGCAGATACGCAGTATTTT. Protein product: CASSLGAADTQYF.

The DNA for the CDR3 is TGTGCCAGCAGGGCAGGACAGGGGATAGATACGCAGTATTTT. It is translated as CASRAGQGIDTQYF. V and J are TRBV2 and TRBJ2-3; 9 bases map to TRBD1. The junction had 6 bases not matched to a gene; V was cut back by 6 bases and J by 5 bases. This CDR3 is 14 amino acids long. Germline V lookup: CDR1 SNHLY, CDR2 FYNNEI. Complete variable domain (other parts from reference TRBV2 and TRBJ2-3): EPEVTQTPSHQVTQMGQEVILRCVPISNHLYFYWYRQILGQKVEFLVSFYNNEISEKSEIFDDQFSVERPDGSNFTLKIRSTKLEDSAMYFCASRAGQGIDTQYFGPGTRLTVL.

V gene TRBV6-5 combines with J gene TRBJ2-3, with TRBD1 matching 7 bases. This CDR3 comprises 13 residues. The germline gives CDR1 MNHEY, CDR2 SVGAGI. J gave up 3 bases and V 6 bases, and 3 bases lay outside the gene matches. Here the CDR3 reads CASRLQGTDTQYF. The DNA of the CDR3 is TGTGCCAGCAGGCTACAGGGGACAGATACGCAGTATTTT.

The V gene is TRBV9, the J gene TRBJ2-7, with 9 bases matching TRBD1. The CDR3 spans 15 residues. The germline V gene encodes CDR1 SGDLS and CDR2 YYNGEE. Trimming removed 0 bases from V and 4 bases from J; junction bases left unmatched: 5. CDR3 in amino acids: CASSVGDRVGYEQYF. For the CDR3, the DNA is TGTGCCAGCAGCGTAGGGGACAGGGTTGGATACGAGCAGTACTTC.

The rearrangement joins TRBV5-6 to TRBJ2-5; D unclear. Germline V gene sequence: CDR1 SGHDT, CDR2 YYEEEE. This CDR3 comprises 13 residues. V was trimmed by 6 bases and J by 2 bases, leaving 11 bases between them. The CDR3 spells CASTPDQQETQYF. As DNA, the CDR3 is TGTGCCAGCACCCCGGACCAGCAAGAGACCCAGTACTTC.

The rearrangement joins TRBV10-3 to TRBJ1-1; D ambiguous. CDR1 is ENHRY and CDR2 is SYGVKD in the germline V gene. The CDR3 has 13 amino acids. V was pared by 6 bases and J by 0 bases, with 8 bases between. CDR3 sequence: CAISGHLNTEAFF. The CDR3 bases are TGTGCCATCAGCGGCCATTTGAACACTGAAGCTTTCTTT.